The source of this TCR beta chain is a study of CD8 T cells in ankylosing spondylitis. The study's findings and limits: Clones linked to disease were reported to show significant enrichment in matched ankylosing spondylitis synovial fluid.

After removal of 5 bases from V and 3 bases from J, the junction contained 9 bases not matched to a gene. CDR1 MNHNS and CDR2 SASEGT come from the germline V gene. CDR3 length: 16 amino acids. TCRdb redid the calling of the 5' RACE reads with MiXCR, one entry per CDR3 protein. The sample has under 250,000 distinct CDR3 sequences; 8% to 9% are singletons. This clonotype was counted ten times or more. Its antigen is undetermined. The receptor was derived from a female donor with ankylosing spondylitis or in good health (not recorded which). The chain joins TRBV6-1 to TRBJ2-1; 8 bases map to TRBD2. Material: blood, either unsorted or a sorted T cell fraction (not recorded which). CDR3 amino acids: CASSPSRAGGYNEQFF. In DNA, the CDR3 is TGTGCCAGCAGTCCTTCGAGGGCGGGAGGCTACAATGAGCAGTTCTTC.